Presented here are 30 T cell receptor beta chains from one specimen sequenced in a study of graft-versus-host responses after intestinal transplantation. Their cognate antigens are unknown. Profiling relied on immunoSEQ multiplex PCR, and the TCRdb table lists in-frame clones only, not all of them. The repertoire holds roughly 130,000 clones, with over 90% as singletons. Sequences were derived from unstimulated CD4+ T cells sorted from spleen or lymph node cells, sampled before intestinal transplant. The receptor source for this set is a human donor who received an intestinal transplant.

V usage is TRBV29-1 and J usage is TRBJ1-2, with TRBD1 matching 9 bases. Germline CDR1 reads SQVTM; CDR2 reads ANQGSEA. V shed 5 bases and J 7 bases; nucleotides not matched to a gene: 2. This CDR3 is built from 11 residues. The CDR3 here is CSVTGGFGYTF. The CDR3 DNA is TGCAGCGTTACAGGGGGCTTTGGCTACACCTTC.

The gene calls are TRBV7-3 and TRBJ2-1, with D possibly called TRBD1 or TRBD2 (5 bases each). V was trimmed by 3 bases and J by 0 bases, leaving 12 bases between them. CDR1 SGHTA and CDR2 FQGTGA come from the germline V gene. This CDR3 contains 16 residues. CDR3 loop: CASSFGGAGSYNEQFF. The CDR3 coding sequence is TGTGCCAGCAGCTTTGGGGGTGCGGGCTCCTACAATGAGCAGTTCTTC. The variable domain in full, completed from reference TRBV7-3 and TRBJ2-1, reads GAGVSQTPSNKVTEKGKYVELRCDPISGHTALYWYRQSLGQGPEFLIYFQGTGAADDSGLPNDRFFAVRPEGSVSTLKIQRTERGDSAVYLCASSFGGAGSYNEQFFGPGTRLTVL.

The CDR3 DNA reads TGTGCCAGCAGCTACTGGACTAGCGGGAGAGAGACCCAGTACTTC. Its protein product is CASSYWTSGRETQYF. The V gene is TRBV7-9, the J gene TRBJ2-5; 13 nucleotides match TRBD2. V dropped 4 bases and J dropped 4; count of bases not matched to a gene: 3. The CDR3 is made up of 15 amino acids. Looked up from germline, CDR1 is SEHNR and CDR2 is FQNEAQ (reference sequence).

The chain uses TRBV28 and TRBJ1-2; 8 bases line up with TRBD1. Per germline, CDR1 MDHEN and CDR2 SYDVKM. The CDR3 spans 13 residues. V shed 7 bases, J shed 3 bases, and the junction held 4 bases outside the gene matches. CDR3 residues: CASTLQGDYGYTF. In DNA form, the CDR3 reads TGTGCCAGCACCTTACAGGGGGACTATGGCTACACCTTC.

The V call is TRBV27, the J call TRBJ2-7; 11 bases line up with TRBD2. This CDR3 is built from 15 residues. Germline V gene lookup returns CDR1 MNHEY and CDR2 SMNVEV (reference sequence). The junction had 6 bases not matched to a gene; V was cut back by 3 bases and J by 5 bases. CDR3 sequence (DNA): TGTGCCAGCAGTTTGGAGGCTAGCGGGAGGAACGAGCAGTACTTC. Translation: CASSLEASGRNEQYF.

This clone was picked up a small number of times. CDR3 nucleotides: TGTGCCAGCAGCCTCGAGGGAAAACTGTTTTTT. Its protein is CASSLEGKLFF. This chain connects TRBV2 to TRBJ1-4; no firm D call. V lost 6 bases to trimming and J lost 10 bases, with 9 bases between them. The CDR3 length is 11 residues. The germline V gene has CDR1 SNHLY and CDR2 FYNNEI.

V gene TRBV30 combines with J gene TRBJ2-2, with D possibly being TRBD2 (5 bases). The CDR3 loop spans 15 amino acids. CDR1 and CDR2 from the germline V gene are GTSNPN and SVGIG (reference sequence). The germline V and J ends were trimmed by 0 bases and 5 bases, with 13 bases remaining between them. This CDR3 is CAWSVQLVRTGELFF. The CDR3, as DNA: TGTGCCTGGAGTGTACAACTAGTCCGGACCGGGGAGCTGTTTTTT.

The chain has TRBV7-3 and TRBJ1-1; TRBD1 matches at 9 bases. The V segment lost 4 bases and the J segment 5 bases; nucleotides outside the gene matches: 2. This CDR3 has 13 amino acids. Looked up from germline, CDR1 is SGHTA and CDR2 is FQGTGA. Here the CDR3 reads CASSWGQGTEAFF. The CDR3 nucleotides read TGTGCCAGCAGCTGGGGACAGGGAACTGAAGCTTTCTTT. Complete variable domain (other parts from reference TRBV7-3 and TRBJ1-1): GAGVSQTPSNKVTEKGKYVELRCDPISGHTALYWYRQSLGQGPEFLIYFQGTGAADDSGLPNDRFFAVRPEGSVSTLKIQRTERGDSAVYLCASSWGQGTEAFFGQGTRLTVV.

The rearrangement links TRBV5-1 to TRBJ1-6, with D perhaps matching TRBD1 (5 bases). Trimming shortened V by 0 bases and J by 7 bases, and 8 bases separated the two germline ends. CDR3 length equals 14 residues. Germline loops: CDR1 SGHRS, CDR2 YFSETQ. CDR3 in amino acids: CASSLGQMNSPLHF. The CDR3, as DNA: TGCGCCAGCAGCTTGGGACAGATGAATTCACCCCTCCACTTT.

Points on this clone: The sample contains more than one DNA sequence encoding this CDR3. This chain joins TRBV5-5 and TRBJ2-7, with D unresolved. The V and J ends lost 2 bases and 0 bases respectively, with 0 bases between them. Germline V lookup: CDR1 SGHKS, CDR2 YYEKEE (reference sequence). The CDR3 has 11 amino acids. The CDR3 DNA follows: TGTGCCAGCAGCTTCTCCTACGAGCAGTACTTC. This sequence encodes CASSFSYEQYF.

As to this clone: One end of the junction is discordant with germline, which a read error may explain. The chain carries TRBV7-7 and TRBJ2-3; 7 bases fit TRBD2. Germline V gives CDR1 SSHAT, CDR2 FNYEAQ (reference sequence). The CDR3 extends over 15 amino acids. In nucleotides, the CDR3 is TGTGCTAGCAGCTCCGGGGGGAGCGGCACAGATACGCAGTATTTT. It yields the protein CASSSGGSGTDTQYF. The entire variable domain, with the rest obtained from reference TRBV7-7 and TRBJ2-3, is as follows: GAGVSQSPRYKVTKRGQDVTLRCDPISSHATLYWYQQALGQGPEFLTYFNYEAQPDKSGLPSDRFSAERPEGSISTLTIQRTEQRDSAMYRCASSSGGSGTDTQYFGPGTRLTVL.

V is TRBV10-3 and J is TRBJ2-1; 12 bases agree with TRBD2. Germline-derived CDR1 and CDR2 are ENHRY and SYGVKD. The CDR3 consists of 17 residues. Trimming took 2 bases from V and 8 from J; bases not matched to a gene: 10. The CDR3 DNA reads TGTGCCATCAGTGAGACCGGGACTAGCGGGTTAAGGGATGAGCAGTTCTTC. This translates into CAISETGTSGLRDEQFF.

The rearrangement links TRBV5-1 to TRBJ2-3; perhaps TRBD1 as D (6 bases). The CDR3 has 15 amino acids. V was clipped by 0 bases and J by 3 bases, with 11 bases between them. CDR1 is SGHRS, CDR2 YFSETQ, per germline. The CDR3 DNA sequence: TGCGCCAGCAGCTTGGTCGCAGGGGAGACAGATACGCAGTATTTT. It is translated as CASSLVAGETDTQYF.

The chain carries TRBV11-2 and TRBJ2-7; 8 positions match TRBD1. The J segment lost 2 bases and the V segment lost 3 bases, leaving 6 bases of the junction unmatched. Per germline, CDR1 SGHAT and CDR2 FQNNGV. CDR3 length: 15 amino acids. The CDR3 loop reads CASSFIGQGPYEQYF. The CDR3 coding sequence is TGTGCCAGCAGCTTTATCGGACAGGGACCCTACGAGCAGTACTTC.

The CDR3 DNA sequence: TGTGCCAGCAGCTCCGGGAGTAGTAGGACCGGGGAGCTGTTTTTT. This codes for CASSSGSSRTGELFF. V and J are TRBV7-2 and TRBJ2-2; weak D call: TRBD2 (6 bases). Between the trimmed V and J ends, which lost 4 bases and 5 bases, there was a span of 14 bases. Per the germline V gene, CDR1 is SGHTA and CDR2 is FQGNSA. This CDR3 is 15 amino acids long. The whole variable domain, remainder taken from reference TRBV7-2 and TRBJ2-2, is GAGVSQSPSNKVTEKGKDVELRCDPISGHTALYWYRQSLGQGLEFLIYFQGNSAPDKSGLPSDRFSAERTGGSVSTLTIQRTQQEDSAVYLCASSSGSSRTGELFFGEGSRLTVL.

The count of this clone is one. This rearrangement joins TRBV7-2 to TRBJ2-5; the D gene is possibly TRBD2 (5 bases). Germline lookup yields CDR1 SGHTA and CDR2 FQGNSA. The CDR3 loop spans 16 amino acids. V shed 6 bases and J shed 7 bases, with 24 bases lying between them. The chain's CDR3 is CASSEPGLRASRTQYF. In nucleotides, the CDR3 is TGTGCCAGCAGTGAACCCGGACTTAGGGCCTCCAGGACCCAGTACTTC.

V usage is TRBV9 and J usage is TRBJ2-2, with TRBD2 matching 10 bases. V lost 4 bases, J lost 1 base, and 13 bases stayed unmatched. CDR3 length: 19 residues. CDR1 SGDLS and CDR2 YYNGEE come from the germline V gene. The CDR3 loop reads CASSIRTGLAKWNTGELFF. DNA for the CDR3: TGTGCCAGCAGCATCCGAACGGGACTAGCGAAATGGAACACCGGGGAGCTGTTTTTT.

The V call is TRBV7-9, the J call TRBJ2-3, with 8 bases lining up with TRBD1. The V segment lost 6 bases and the J segment 4 bases; nucleotides outside the gene matches: 9. The CDR3 runs to 15 residues. CDR1 and CDR2 from the germline V gene are SEHNR and FQNEAQ (reference sequence). The CDR3 spells CASRPGGTGADTQYF. The CDR3 DNA reads TGTGCCAGCAGGCCAGGAGGGACAGGAGCAGATACGCAGTATTTT.

The gene calls are TRBV4-1 and TRBJ1-2, with TRBD1 matching 8 bases. The trim removed 3 bases at V and 8 bases at J, leaving 11 bases unmatched. The germline V gene encodes CDR1 MGHRA and CDR2 YSYEKL. This CDR3 is built from 15 residues. This chain's CDR3 is CASSQDRTGYKGYTF. The DNA of the CDR3 is TGCGCCAGCAGCCAGGATAGGACAGGGTACAAGGGCTACACCTTC.

The genes are TRBV23-1 and TRBJ2-1; D is uncertain. TRBV23-1 is annotated as an ORF whose role is uncertain. V was pared by 2 bases and J by 2 bases, with 16 bases between. The CDR3 runs 17 residues. The CDR3 spells CASSQPRASSPYNEQFF. The CDR3 DNA sequence: TGCGCCAGCAGTCAACCCCGGGCCTCCTCCCCCTACAATGAGCAGTTCTTC.

This chain links TRBV6-1 with TRBJ2-5; tentative D call: TRBD2 (5 bases). The J call may be faulty, since TRBJ2-7 better matches the DNA end. This CDR3 has 14 amino acids. The germline CDR1 and CDR2 sequences are MNHNS and SASEGT. The CDR3: CASDERAFLYEQYF. The CDR3 coding sequence is TGTGCCAGCGACGAGAGGGCCTTTCTCTACGAGCAGTACTTC.

This clone was counted a single time. The J gene is TRBJ1-4, the V gene TRBV30, with a possible D match to TRBD1 (6 bases). Deletions cut 4 bases from V and 4 bases from J, with 13 bases between. The V gene's germline CDR1 is GTSNPN and CDR2 SVGIG (reference sequence). This CDR3 is built from 14 residues. Here the CDR3 DNA reads TGTGCCTGGACCAAGGACAGCTTTAATGAAAAACTGTTTTTT. Translating it yields CAWTKDSFNEKLFF. The entire variable domain, with the rest obtained from reference TRBV30 and TRBJ1-4, is as follows: SQTIHQWPATLVQPVGSPLSLECTVEGTSNPNLYWYRQAAGRGLQLLFYSVGIGQISSEVPQNLSASRPQDRQFILSSKKLLLSDSGFYLCAWTKDSFNEKLFFGSGTQLSVL.

The rearrangement links TRBV10-3 to TRBJ2-3; a weak D match, TRBD2 (6 bases). Germline-derived CDR1 and CDR2 are ENHRY and SYGVKD. This CDR3 spans 13 amino acids. V was clipped by 6 bases and J by 4 bases, with 11 bases between them. For the CDR3, the DNA is TGTGCCATCAGCTCCGGGGAGGCAGATACGCAGTATTTT. Its translation is CAISSGEADTQYF.

V is TRBV20-1 and J is TRBJ2-1, with D possibly being TRBD2 (6 bases). In germline, CDR1 is DFQATT, CDR2 SNEGSKA (reference sequence). V lost 3 bases, J lost 13 bases, and 13 bases lay in between. This CDR3 is built from 11 residues. CDR3 sequence: CSARGTAFQFF. The CDR3 DNA sequence: TGCAGTGCTAGGGGGACTGCCTTCCAGTTCTTC.

The chain is built from TRBV6-5 and TRBJ1-3; tentatively, D is TRBD1 (6 bases). CDR1 is MNHEY and CDR2 is SVGAGI in the germline V gene. This CDR3 region has 15 residues. The germline V and J ends were trimmed by 2 bases and 2 bases, with 10 bases remaining between them. The CDR3 reads CASSYQTGTGNTIYF. The DNA for the CDR3 is TGTGCCAGCAGTTACCAAACAGGGACTGGAAACACCATATATTTT.

V and J are TRBV9 and TRBJ1-1; D unclear. Germline CDR1 and CDR2: SGDLS and YYNGEE. This CDR3 spans 14 amino acids. Trimming removed 0 bases at V and 4 bases at J, with 10 bases between. The CDR3 sequence is CASSVALGGTEAFF. For the CDR3, the DNA is TGTGCCAGCAGCGTAGCTCTGGGAGGCACTGAAGCTTTCTTT. Supplemented by reference TRBV9 and TRBJ1-1, the full variable domain reads DSGVTQTPKHLITATGQRVTLRCSPRSGDLSVYWYQQSLDQGLQFLIQYYNGEERAKGNILERFSAQQFPDLHSELNLSSLELGDSALYFCASSVALGGTEAFFGQGTRLTVV.

The chain has TRBV5-5 and TRBJ2-7, with D unclear. CDR3 length: 14 amino acids. Germline V gene sequence: CDR1 SGHKS, CDR2 YYEKEE (reference sequence). The germline V and J ends were trimmed by 0 bases and 0 bases, with 7 bases remaining between them. CDR3 protein: CASSLETVSYEQYF. In DNA, the CDR3 is TGTGCCAGCAGCTTGGAAACAGTCTCCTACGAGCAGTACTTC.

The chain recombines TRBV27 with TRBJ1-5, with D maybe TRBD1 (5 bases). Germline CDR1 reads MNHEY; CDR2 reads SMNVEV (reference sequence). This CDR3 has 13 residues. V was trimmed by 3 bases and J by 7 bases, leaving 10 bases between them. The CDR3 loop is CASSFRVGQPQHF. The DNA for the CDR3 is TGTGCCAGCAGTTTCAGGGTCGGCCAGCCCCAGCATTTT.

V usage is TRBV7-9 and J usage is TRBJ2-1; 8 bases fit TRBD2. CDR1 is SEHNR and CDR2 is FQNEAQ in the germline V gene (reference sequence). The CDR3 consists of 16 residues. V dropped 4 bases and J dropped 6; count of bases not matched to a gene: 11. CDR3 DNA: TGTGCCAGCAGCTCTAACAGACTAGCGAGAGGCAATGAGCAGTTCTTC. This codes for CASSSNRLARGNEQFF.

This chain joins TRBV5-1 and TRBJ2-1, with D possibly matching TRBD2 (5 bases). V lost 7 bases and J lost 4, with 12 bases in between. The CDR3 contains 13 residues. Germline V lookup: CDR1 SGHRS, CDR2 YFSETQ. The CDR3 nucleotides are TGCGCCAGCGCGGGCCCGGGATACAATGAGCAGTTCTTC. Translation: CASAGPGYNEQFF.